This T cell receptor beta chain was sequenced in a study of PD-L1 blockade in urothelial cancer. Study context: Patients began atezolizumab, 1,200 mg intravenously every 3 weeks, in about 2014. Male sex and bladder-origin urothelial cancer characterized about 85% of the roughly 30 patients. Blood drawn 3 weeks (second dose) and 6 weeks after treatment start was analyzed. Study conclusions and caveats: A pretreatment blood TCR clonality that fell below the median predicted better progression-free and overall survival.

V trimming: 6 bases; J trimming: 2 bases; junction bases outside the gene matches: 4. The CDR3 runs 14 residues. The germline V gene encodes CDR1 MDHEN and CDR2 SYDVKM. A few counts support this clone. What it binds is unknown. Generated by immunoSEQ multiplex PCR, the TCRdb table keeps only in-frame clones and is missing some. The sample yields 40,000 to 55,000 clones, about 86% seen once. Time point meaning: peripheral blood 6 weeks after treatment start. This clonotype was obtained from a man aged 60 to 75 with urothelial cancer. The V and J genes are TRBV28 and TRBJ2-4; 7 bases line up with TRBD1. Sample: PBMCs, taken around atezolizumab (anti-PD-L1) treatment. This CDR3 is CASSPTGSKNIQYF. CDR3 bases: TGTGCCAGCAGCCCGACAGGGTCCAAAAACATTCAGTACTTC. Supplemented by reference TRBV28 and TRBJ2-4, the full variable domain reads DVKVTQSSRYLVKRTGEKVFLECVQDMDHENMFWYRQDPGLGLRLIYFSYDVKMKEKGDIPEGYSVSREKKERFSLILESASTNQTSMYLCASSPTGSKNIQYFGAGTRLSVL.